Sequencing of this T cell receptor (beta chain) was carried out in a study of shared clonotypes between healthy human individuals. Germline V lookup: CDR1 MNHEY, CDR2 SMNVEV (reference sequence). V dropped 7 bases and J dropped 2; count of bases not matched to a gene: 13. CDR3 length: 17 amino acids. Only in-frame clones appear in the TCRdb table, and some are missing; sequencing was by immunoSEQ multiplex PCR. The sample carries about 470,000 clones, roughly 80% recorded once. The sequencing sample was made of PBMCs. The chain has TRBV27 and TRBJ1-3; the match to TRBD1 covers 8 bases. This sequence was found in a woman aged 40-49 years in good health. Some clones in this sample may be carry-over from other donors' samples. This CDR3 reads CASMSFEQGVTGNTIYF. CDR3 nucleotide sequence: TGTGCCAGCATGTCCTTCGAACAGGGGGTGACTGGAAACACCATATATTTT.